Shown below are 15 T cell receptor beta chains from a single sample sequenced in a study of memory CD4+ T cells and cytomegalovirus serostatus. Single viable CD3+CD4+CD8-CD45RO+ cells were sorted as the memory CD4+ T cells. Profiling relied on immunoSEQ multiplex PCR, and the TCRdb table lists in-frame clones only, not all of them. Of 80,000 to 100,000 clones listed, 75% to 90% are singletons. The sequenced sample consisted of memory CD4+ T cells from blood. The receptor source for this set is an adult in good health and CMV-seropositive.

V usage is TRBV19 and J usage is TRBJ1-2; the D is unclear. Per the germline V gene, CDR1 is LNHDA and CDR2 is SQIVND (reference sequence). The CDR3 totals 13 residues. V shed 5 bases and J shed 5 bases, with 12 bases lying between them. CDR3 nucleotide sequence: TGTGCCAGTAGTTCAAAGGCGGGATATGGCTACACCTTC. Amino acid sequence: CASSSKAGYGYTF.

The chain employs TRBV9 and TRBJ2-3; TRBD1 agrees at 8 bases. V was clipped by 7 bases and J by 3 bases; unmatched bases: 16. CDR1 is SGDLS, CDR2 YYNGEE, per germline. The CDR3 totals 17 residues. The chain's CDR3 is CASSPNFNTGGTDTQYF. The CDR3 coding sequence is TGTGCCAGCTCCCCGAACTTTAATACAGGGGGGACAGATACGCAGTATTTT.

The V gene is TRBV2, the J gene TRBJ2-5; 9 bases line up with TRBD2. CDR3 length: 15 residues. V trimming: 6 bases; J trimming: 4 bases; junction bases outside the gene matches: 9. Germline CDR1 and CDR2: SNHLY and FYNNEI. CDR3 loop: CASREKREVRETQYF. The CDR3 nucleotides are TGTGCCAGCAGGGAAAAGCGGGAGGTGAGAGAGACCCAGTACTTC.

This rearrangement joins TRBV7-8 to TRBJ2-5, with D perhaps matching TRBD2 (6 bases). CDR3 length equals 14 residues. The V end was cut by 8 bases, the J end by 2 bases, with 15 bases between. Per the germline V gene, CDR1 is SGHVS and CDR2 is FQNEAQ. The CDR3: CASVRRAGQETQYF. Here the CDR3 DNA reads TGTGCCAGCGTCCGGAGGGCAGGACAAGAGACCCAGTACTTC. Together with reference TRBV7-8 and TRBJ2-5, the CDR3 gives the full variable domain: GAGVSQSPRYKVAKRGQDVALRCDPISGHVSLFWYQQALGQGPEFLTYFQNEAQLDKSGLPSDRFFAERPEGSVSTLKIQRTQQEDSAVYLCASVRRAGQETQYFGPGTRLLVL.

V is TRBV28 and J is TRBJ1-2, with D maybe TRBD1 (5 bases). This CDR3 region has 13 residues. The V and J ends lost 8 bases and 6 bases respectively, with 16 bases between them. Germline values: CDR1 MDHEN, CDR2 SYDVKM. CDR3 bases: TGTGCCAGCTGCCGAACGCAGGGAAATGGCTACACCTTC. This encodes CASCRTQGNGYTF.

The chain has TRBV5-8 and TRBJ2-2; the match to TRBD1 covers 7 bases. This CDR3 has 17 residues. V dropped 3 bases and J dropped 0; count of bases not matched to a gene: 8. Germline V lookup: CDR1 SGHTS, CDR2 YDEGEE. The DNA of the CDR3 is TGTGCCAGCAGCTACGCTGGGACAGCTGCGAACACCGGGGAGCTGTTTTTT. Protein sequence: CASSYAGTAANTGELFF.

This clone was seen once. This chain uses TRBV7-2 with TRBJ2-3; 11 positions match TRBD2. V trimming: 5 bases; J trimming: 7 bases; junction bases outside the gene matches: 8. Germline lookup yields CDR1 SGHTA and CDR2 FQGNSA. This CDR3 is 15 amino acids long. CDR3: CASSPTSGSKNTQYF. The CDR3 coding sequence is TGTGCCAGCAGCCCAACTAGCGGGAGTAAAAATACGCAGTATTTT.

The CDR3 DNA sequence: TGTGCCAGCAGCTTAGGTCAGGGATTTGACGAGCAGTACTTC. Protein: CASSLGQGFDEQYF. The J gene is TRBJ2-7, the V gene TRBV7-2; the D gene is possibly TRBD1 (5 bases). Germline V lookup: CDR1 SGHTA, CDR2 FQGNSA. Deletions cut 1 base from V and 5 bases from J, with 12 bases between. The CDR3 runs to 14 residues.

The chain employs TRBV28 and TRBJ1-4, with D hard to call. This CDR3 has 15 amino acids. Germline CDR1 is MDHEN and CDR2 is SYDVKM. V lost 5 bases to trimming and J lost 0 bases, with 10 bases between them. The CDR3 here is CASSAALATNEKLFF. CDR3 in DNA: TGTGCCAGCAGTGCCGCCCTTGCAACTAATGAAAAACTGTTTTTT.

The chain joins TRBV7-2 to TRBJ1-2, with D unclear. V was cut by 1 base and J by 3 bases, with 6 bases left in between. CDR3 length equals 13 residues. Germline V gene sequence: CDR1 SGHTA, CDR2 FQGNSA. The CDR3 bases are TGTGCCAGCAGCTTAGACGGGGACTATGGCTACACCTTC. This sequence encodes CASSLDGDYGYTF. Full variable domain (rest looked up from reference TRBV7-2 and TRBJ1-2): GAGVSQSPSNKVTEKGKDVELRCDPISGHTALYWYRQSLGQGLEFLIYFQGNSAPDKSGLPSDRFSAERTGGSVSTLTIQRTQQEDSAVYLCASSLDGDYGYTFGSGTRLTVV.

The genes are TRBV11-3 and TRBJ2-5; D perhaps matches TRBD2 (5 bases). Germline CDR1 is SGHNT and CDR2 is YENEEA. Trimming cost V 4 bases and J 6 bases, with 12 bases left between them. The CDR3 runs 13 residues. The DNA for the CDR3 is TGTGCCAGCAGCTCCAACCCGGGGAAGACCCAGTACTTC. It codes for CASSSNPGKTQYF.

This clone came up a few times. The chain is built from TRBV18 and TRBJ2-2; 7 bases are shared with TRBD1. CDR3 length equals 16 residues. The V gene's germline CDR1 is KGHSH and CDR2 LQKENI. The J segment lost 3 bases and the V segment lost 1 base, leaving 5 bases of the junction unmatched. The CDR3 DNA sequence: TGTGCCAGCTCACCACGGCAGGGGGTGGACACCGGGGAGCTGTTTTTT. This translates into CASSPRQGVDTGELFF.

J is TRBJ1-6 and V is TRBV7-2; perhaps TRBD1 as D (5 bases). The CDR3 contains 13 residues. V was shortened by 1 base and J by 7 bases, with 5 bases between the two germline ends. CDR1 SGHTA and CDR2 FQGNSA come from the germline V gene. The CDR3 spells CASSLEGNSPLHF. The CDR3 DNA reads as TGTGCCAGCAGCTTAGAGGGGAATTCACCCCTCCACTTT.

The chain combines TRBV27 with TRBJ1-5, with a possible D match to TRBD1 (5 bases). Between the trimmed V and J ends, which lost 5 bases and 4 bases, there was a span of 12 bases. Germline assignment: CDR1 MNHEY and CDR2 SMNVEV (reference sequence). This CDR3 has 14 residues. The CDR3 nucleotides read TGTGCCAGCAGTCCCGTACAGGAAAATCAGCCCCAGCATTTT. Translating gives CASSPVQENQPQHF.

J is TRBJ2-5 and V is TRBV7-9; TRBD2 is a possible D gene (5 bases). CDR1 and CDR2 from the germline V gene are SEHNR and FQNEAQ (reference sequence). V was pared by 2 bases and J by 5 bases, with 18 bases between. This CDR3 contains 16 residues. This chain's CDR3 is CASSLRDRGRFETQYF. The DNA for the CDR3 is TGTGCCAGCAGCTTAAGAGACCGGGGAAGGTTCGAGACCCAGTACTTC. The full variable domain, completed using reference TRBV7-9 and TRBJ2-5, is DTGVSQNPRHKITKRGQNVTFRCDPISEHNRLYWYRQTLGQGPEFLTYFQNEAQLEKSRLLSDRFSAERPKGSFSTLEIQRTEQGDSAMYLCASSLRDRGRFETQYFGPGTRLLVL.